Listed here are 8 T cell receptor beta chains from one sample, sequenced in a study of T-cell memory formation after mild COVID-19. Each CDR3 protein is one row after TCRdb ran MiXCR on the 5' RACE reads. The profile shows about 320,000 distinct CDR3 sequences, approximately 14% of them singletons. The sample consisted of PBMCs or a T cell subset sorted from them (not recorded which). These TCRs come from a man in his late teens or twenties who had mild COVID-19 (a few samples of this study predate the infection). Cell type and time point are not known.

The gene calls are TRBV27 and TRBJ1-5; no reliable D call. The germline V gene encodes CDR1 MNHEY and CDR2 SMNVEV (reference sequence). The CDR3 sequence is 13 residues long. V was cut by 3 bases and J by 5 bases, with 8 bases left in between. CDR3 nucleotides: TGTGCCAGCAGTTTTGGGGTGTATCAGCCCCAGCATTTT. Its translation is CASSFGVYQPQHF.

The chain has TRBV5-1 and TRBJ2-1; TRBD1 or TRBD2 may be the D gene (5 bases each). V was pared by 4 bases and J by 7 bases, with 21 bases between. From germline, CDR1 is SGHRS and CDR2 YFSETQ. The CDR3 extends over 16 amino acids. CDR3 DNA sequence: TGCGCCAGCAGCCTTACGGGAACAGGATCTTTAAATGAGCAGTTCTTC. Residues: CASSLTGTGSLNEQFF.

This clonotype has just a few counts. This chain connects TRBV3-1 to TRBJ2-7; D unresolved. The CDR3 runs to 12 residues. Germline lookup yields CDR1 LGHDT and CDR2 YNNKEL (reference sequence). The V end was cut by 3 bases, the J end by 4 bases, with 7 bases between. The chain's CDR3 is CASSHGGYEQYF. DNA of the CDR3: TGTGCCAGCAGCCATGGCGGATACGAGCAGTACTTC.

This clonotype has a count of ten or more. The chain carries TRBV29-1 and TRBJ2-1; 7 bases are shared with TRBD1. This CDR3 has 13 amino acids. Per the germline V gene, CDR1 is SQVTM and CDR2 is ANQGSEA. The V and J ends lost 6 bases and 1 base, in that order; junction bases with no gene match: 3. As DNA, the CDR3 is TGCAGCGTGCTCAGGGGGTCCTACAATGAGCAGTTCTTC. Translation gives CSVLRGSYNEQFF.

This chain links TRBV6-2 or TRBV6-3 with TRBJ2-7, with 8 bases aligning to TRBD1. Germline V gene sequence: CDR1 MNHEY, CDR2 SVGEGT. The CDR3 runs to 16 residues. V was clipped by 6 bases and J by 3 bases; unmatched bases: 13. CDR3 nucleotide sequence: TGTGCCAGCAGAACCAGCCCGGGACAGGCGGACTACGAGCAGTACTTC. It encodes CASRTSPGQADYEQYF.

The rearrangement links TRBV6-4 to TRBJ2-3; tentatively, D is TRBD2 (5 bases). Trimming removed 0 bases from V and 12 bases from J, with 13 bases in between. The germline gives CDR1 MRHNA, CDR2 SNTAGT. The CDR3 loop spans 13 amino acids. The CDR3 bases are TGTGCCAGCAGTGACTCGGGTAGCGTGATACAGTATTTT. Translating it yields CASSDSGSVIQYF.

This clonotype was seen only a few times. The chain has TRBV7-8 and TRBJ2-7; 7 bases align to TRBD1. The germline gives CDR1 SGHVS, CDR2 FQNEAQ. V was pared by 5 bases and J by 0 bases, with 13 bases of the junction left unmatched. This CDR3 has 17 residues. CDR3 loop: CASSPQPQGMSSYEQYF. CDR3 nucleotide sequence: TGTGCCAGCAGCCCGCAGCCACAGGGGATGAGCTCCTACGAGCAGTACTTC.

J is TRBJ1-6 and V is TRBV6-6, with D maybe TRBD1 (5 bases). Germline assignment: CDR1 MNHNY and CDR2 SVGAGI (reference sequence). V shed 2 bases and J shed 7 bases, with 15 bases lying between them. This CDR3 has 16 amino acids. Written as DNA, the CDR3 is TGTGCCAGCAGTTACCCCATCCAGGGTCTCAATTCACCCCTCCACTTT. Protein: CASSYPIQGLNSPLHF.